The clone carrying this T cell receptor beta chain appeared a few times. Its cognate antigen is unknown. This specimen comes from a study of blood T cells in healthy people across ages. Investigators took about 10 milliliters of peripheral blood from every donor. A second PCR, run for about 6 to 11 cycles, used a sample-barcoded 5' primer plus a J-beta primer mix. In TCRdb, the 5' RACE reads were re-called with MiXCR into one record per CDR3 protein. This table holds more than 1,400,000 distinct CDR3 sequences, roughly 45% found once. Overall study results and limits: CMV status of donors was not determined, possibly confounding expanded clonotype changes.

The CDR3 loop spans 13 amino acids. V gave up 5 bases and J gave up 6 bases, with 12 bases separating them. Per germline, CDR1 ENHRY and CDR2 SYGVKD. This clonotype was sampled from a woman under 30 in good health. Source material: blood. This chain links TRBV10-3 with TRBJ2-3, with D perhaps being TRBD1 or TRBD2 (7 bases each). The CDR3 DNA follows: TGTGCCATCAGTCAGGGGGGGGTTGATACGCAGTATTTT. Translation gives CAISQGGVDTQYF.